The entry that follows covers one TCR beta chain sequence. Many counts were recorded for this clonotype. What this receptor recognizes is not known. Base quality data are lacking; no much larger clone is found one base away. The library was made by PCR. The sample was run on an Illumina HiSeq 2500. TCR libraries were prepared with molecular barcoding, using unique molecular identifiers to normalize TCRbeta repertoire quantification. TCRdb reprocessing: public reads trimmed at Q25 with fastp, clones called with MiXCR, in-frame beta chains kept. Duplicate CDR3 protein sequences are folded into a single record with the most common DNA and genes. In this sample the table shows roughly 180,000 distinct CDR3 sequences, 13% to 15% of which occur a single time. In total, the top ten clones hold roughly an eighth of the sample. This entry comes from a study of T-cell reconstitution after alpha-beta-depleted transplantation in children (dated by TCRdb to 2015 to 2016). For context, the study as a whole: Using TCR repertoire profiling, the study quantitatively followed how T-cell immune reconstitution unfolded in children after TCRalphabeta/CD19-depleted allogeneic hematopoietic cell transplantation.

The junction carries 6 bases between V and J, which are trimmed by 6 bases and 5 bases respectively. The CDR1 and CDR2 encoded by the germline V gene are SGHRS and YFSETQ. The CDR3 covers 11 residues, taking in both the cysteine and the phenylalanine. The entry retains the CDR3 DNA only, 33 bases that are in frame from base 1. Source: PBMCs from the stem cell graft donor, taken from the stem cell graft. This receptor was obtained from a human donor who donated a stem cell graft to a child with acute lymphoblastic leukemia. Rearrangement joined TRBV5-1 to TRBJ1-5; confidence is insufficient to name the D gene. The bases read TGCGCCAGCAACCTGGATCAGCCCCAGCATTTT. Its protein is CASNLDQPQHF.